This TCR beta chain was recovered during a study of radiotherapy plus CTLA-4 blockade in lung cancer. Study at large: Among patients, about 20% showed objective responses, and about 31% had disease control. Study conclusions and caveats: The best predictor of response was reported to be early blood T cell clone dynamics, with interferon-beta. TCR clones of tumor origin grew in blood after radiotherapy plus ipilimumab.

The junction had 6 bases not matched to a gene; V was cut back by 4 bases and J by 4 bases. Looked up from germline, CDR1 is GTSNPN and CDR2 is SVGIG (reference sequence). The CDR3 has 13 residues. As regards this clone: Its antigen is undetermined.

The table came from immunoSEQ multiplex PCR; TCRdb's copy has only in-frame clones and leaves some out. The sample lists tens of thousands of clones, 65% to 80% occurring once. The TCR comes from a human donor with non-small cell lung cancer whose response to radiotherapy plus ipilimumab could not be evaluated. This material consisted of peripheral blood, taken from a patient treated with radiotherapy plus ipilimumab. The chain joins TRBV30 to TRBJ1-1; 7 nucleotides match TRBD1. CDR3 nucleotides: TGTGCCTGGATGAGGGGGCCGGGCACTGAAGCTTTCTTT. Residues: CAWMRGPGTEAFF.